This TCR beta chain was recovered during a study of radiation and T cells in renal cell carcinoma. Sequenced by immunoSEQ multiplex PCR; TCRdb stores in-frame clones only, minus some. Of around 100,000 clones in the sample, roughly 88% were seen once. Note on this clone: Other nucleotide sequences in the sample specify the same CDR3.

Time point in this sample: blood 4 weeks post-SBRT, at nephrectomy. Stated treatment: 15 Gy SBRT to primary tumor, nephrectomy 4 weeks later. Nephrectomy followed 15 Gy stereotactic body radiation by 4 weeks. The CDR3 extends over 13 amino acids. Trimming removed 0 bases from V and 4 bases from J, with 5 bases in between. Germline CDR1 and CDR2: LNHNV and YYDKDF (reference sequence). This clonotype was sampled from a man between 60 and 75 years old with renal cell carcinoma. The sample consisted of blood, taken from a patient whose treatment included radiotherapy and nephrectomy. The chain joins TRBV15 to TRBJ2-3; unclear D gene. DNA for the CDR3: TGTGCCACCAGCAGAGATCGGCCAGATACGCAGTATTTT. Translated, it gives CATSRDRPDTQYF.